The text below deals with one T cell receptor (beta chain). Its antigen remains undetermined. One base away there is no much larger clone; base qualities are not given. The data were obtained in a study of Ad26.COV2.S vaccination and SARS-CoV-2 variants (dated by TCRdb to about 2021). Background on the whole study: Donors in the vaccine arm were drawn from COV1001, a phase I-IIa trial of Ad26.COV2.S in healthy adults that was multicentre, randomized, double-blind and placebo-controlled. Ad26.COV2.S was administered intramuscularly at a dose of 5x10^10 or 1x10^11 viral particles, either as one shot or as two shots given 56 days apart. Sequencing of the TCRbeta repertoire served to evaluate the specificity and breadth of SARS-CoV-2-reactive T cell receptors following Ad26.COV2.S vaccination. The TCR-sequenced set comprised approximately 30 samples: approximately 19 Ad26.COV2.S vaccine recipients, 5 placebo recipients and 8 SARS-CoV-2 convalescent individuals. Trial participants were randomized into five groups of five, in which low-dose or high-dose Ad26.COV2.S was given once or twice, or placebo was given on both occasions. Investigators did not know the trial group allocation while performing experiments and assessing outcomes. Here is what the overall study found, with its caveats: Vaccine and placebo recipients had comparable non-spike TCR breadth, which fits with the vaccine containing only spike. The study lacked the statistical power to compare responses across vaccine doses or regimens. According to the authors, total T cell responses may have been underestimated by the TCR breadth and depth analyses. Substantial breadth of spike-specific CD8+ and CD4+ T cell responses was reported after vaccination. Compared with placebo recipients, Ad26.COV2.S recipients showed higher spike-specific TCR breadth (P = 0.0014).

The sample's treatment or condition, from its label and the paper: approximately 18 received Ad26.COV2.S at low or high dose, single or two shots; 5 received placebo; per-sample allocation not given. Repertoires of vaccine and placebo recipients were sequenced from samples taken on day 63 after the first injection. In Cohort 1b, fewer than 30 adults aged 18-55 years were enrolled at a single site in Boston, USA, between 29 July and 7 August 2020. Ad26.COV2.S was a replication-incompetent adenovirus type 26 vector that expressed a prefusion-stabilized SARS-CoV-2 spike protein derived from the original Wuhan strain. The immunoSEQ Assay was the method used to sequence TCRbeta CDR3 regions. After extraction, genomic DNA underwent amplification by bias-controlled multiplex PCR, followed by high-throughput sequencing. For the original study's pipeline: To quantify the absolute abundance of every unique TCRbeta CDR3 region, sequences were collapsed and filtered. T cell fraction was estimated by normalization of TCRbeta template counts to usable DNA, with usable DNA being measured through amplification of reference genes present in all nucleated cells. Repertoire TCRs were annotated as SARS-CoV-2-specific by exact matching of V gene, CDR3 amino acid sequence and J gene to a known reactive TCR set. The reference SARS-CoV-2 TCR set came from MIRA and was filtered for enrichment in COVID-19-positive ImmuneCODE repertoires, removing public or cross-reactive TCRs. Based on the MIRA antigens, annotated TCRs were further analysed at the level of specific ORF or position within ORF. Breadth was defined as annotated unique rearrangements over total unique productive rearrangements; depth was the summed frequency of those rearrangements. TCR breadth was compared between groups using two-sided Wilcoxon rank-sum tests. In TCRdb, the immuneACCESS table is reduced to in-frame sequences with V and J assigned. These tables do not hold every clone; where another copy was compared, an unresolved V gene accounts for under half, and the others remain unexplained. V and J calls and clone size come straight from that table; D and trimming were deduced from the DNA. The sample data list a few hundred thousand clones, and about 91% of these were observed just once. The ten top clones hold around 2% of the sample.

V is cut by 5 bases and J by 0 bases, and the space between the germline ends is 11 bases. The CDR3 sequence holds 14 residues, the cysteine and phenylalanine included. The retained sequence is limited to the CDR3, 42 bases, with the frame set at the first base. For CDR1 and CDR2, the germline V gene (reference sequence) lists MNHNY and SVGAGI. The receptor's source is a person aged 18-60 years who received the Ad26.COV2.S COVID-19 vaccine or a placebo. The sample in question was peripheral blood, obtained in a trial of Ad26.COV2.S vaccine versus placebo. The chain links TRBV6-6 with TRBJ2-7, with TRBD1 as a weak D call on 6 bases. The sequence in DNA is TGTGCCAGCAGTCAGACAGGTTACTCCTACGAGCAGTACTTC. This is translated as CASSQTGYSYEQYF.